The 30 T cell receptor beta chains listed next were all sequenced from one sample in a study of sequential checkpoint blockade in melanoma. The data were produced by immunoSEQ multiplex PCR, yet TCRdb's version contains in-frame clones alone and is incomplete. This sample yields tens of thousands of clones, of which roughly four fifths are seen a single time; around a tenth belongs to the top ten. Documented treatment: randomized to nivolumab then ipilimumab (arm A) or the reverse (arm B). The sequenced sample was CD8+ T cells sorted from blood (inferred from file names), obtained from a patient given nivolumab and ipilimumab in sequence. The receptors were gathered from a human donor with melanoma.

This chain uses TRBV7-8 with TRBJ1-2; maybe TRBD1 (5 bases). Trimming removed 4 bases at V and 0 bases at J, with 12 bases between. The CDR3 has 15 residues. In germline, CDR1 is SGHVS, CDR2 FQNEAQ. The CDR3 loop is CASSSLQVANYGYTF. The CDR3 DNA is TGTGCCAGCAGCTCATTACAGGTAGCTAACTATGGCTACACCTTC.

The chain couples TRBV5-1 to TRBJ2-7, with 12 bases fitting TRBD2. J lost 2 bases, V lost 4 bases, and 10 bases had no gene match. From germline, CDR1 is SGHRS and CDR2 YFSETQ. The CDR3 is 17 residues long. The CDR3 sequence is CASSIGSSGRAPYEQYF. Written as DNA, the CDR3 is TGCGCCAGCAGCATTGGGTCTAGCGGGAGGGCCCCCTACGAGCAGTACTTC.

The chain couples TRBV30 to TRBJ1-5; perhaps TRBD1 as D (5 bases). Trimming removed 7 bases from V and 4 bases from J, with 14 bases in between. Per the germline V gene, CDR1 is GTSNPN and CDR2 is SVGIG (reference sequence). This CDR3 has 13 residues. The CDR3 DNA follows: TGTGCCTTCCGGGACTTTCCTAATCAGCCCCAGCATTTT. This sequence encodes CAFRDFPNQPQHF.

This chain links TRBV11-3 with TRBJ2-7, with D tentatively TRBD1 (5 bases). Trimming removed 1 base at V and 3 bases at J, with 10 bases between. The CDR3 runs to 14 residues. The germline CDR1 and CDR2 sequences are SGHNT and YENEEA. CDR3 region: CASSLARQNYEQYF. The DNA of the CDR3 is TGTGCCAGCAGCTTAGCGAGACAGAACTACGAGCAGTACTTC. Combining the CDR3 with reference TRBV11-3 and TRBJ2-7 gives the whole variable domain EAGVVQSPRYKIIEKKQPVAFWCNPISGHNTLYWYLQNLGQGPELLIRYENEEAVDDSQLPKDRFSAERLKGVDSTLKIQPAELGDSAVYLCASSLARQNYEQYFGPGTRLTVT.

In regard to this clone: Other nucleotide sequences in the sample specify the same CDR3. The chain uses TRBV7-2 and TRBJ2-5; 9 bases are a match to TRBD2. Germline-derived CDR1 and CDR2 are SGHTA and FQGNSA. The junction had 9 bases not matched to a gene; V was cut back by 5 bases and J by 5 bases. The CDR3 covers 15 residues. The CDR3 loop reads CASSPREGRGETQYF. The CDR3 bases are TGTGCCAGCAGCCCGCGGGAGGGCCGGGGGGAGACCCAGTACTTC.

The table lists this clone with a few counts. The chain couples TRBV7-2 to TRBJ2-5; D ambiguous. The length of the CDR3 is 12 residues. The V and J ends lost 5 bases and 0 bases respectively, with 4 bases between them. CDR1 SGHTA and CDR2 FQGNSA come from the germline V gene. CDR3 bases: TGTGCCAGCAGCCGGGACCAAGAGACCCAGTACTTC. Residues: CASSRDQETQYF.

The CDR3 sequence: CASSLEAGTNYNEQFF. The CDR3 DNA reads TGTGCCAGCAGCTTAGAGGCCGGGACTAACTACAATGAGCAGTTCTTC. This chain joins TRBV11-2 and TRBJ2-1; 7 positions agree with TRBD2. The CDR3 totals 16 residues. V trimming: 0 bases; J trimming: 3 bases; junction bases outside the gene matches: 5. Germline-derived CDR1 and CDR2 are SGHAT and FQNNGV.

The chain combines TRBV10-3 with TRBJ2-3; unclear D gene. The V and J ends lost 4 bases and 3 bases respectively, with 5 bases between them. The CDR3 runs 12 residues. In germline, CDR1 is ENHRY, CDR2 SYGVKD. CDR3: CAISVATDTQYF. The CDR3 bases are TGTGCCATCAGTGTGGCTACAGATACGCAGTATTTT.

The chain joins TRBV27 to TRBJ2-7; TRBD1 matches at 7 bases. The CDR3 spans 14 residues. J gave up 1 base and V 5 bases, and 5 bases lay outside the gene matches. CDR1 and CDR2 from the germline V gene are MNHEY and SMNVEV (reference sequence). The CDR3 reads CASSPDRFSYEQYF. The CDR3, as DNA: TGTGCCAGCAGTCCGGACAGGTTTTCCTACGAGCAGTACTTC.

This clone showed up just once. The CDR3 bases are TGTGCCAGTAGTATCGGCGGGAGAGGCCCAGATACGCAGTATTTT. Amino acid sequence: CASSIGGRGPDTQYF. The gene calls are TRBV19 and TRBJ2-3, with 7 bases identical to TRBD2. Germline CDR1 reads LNHDA; CDR2 reads SQIVND (reference sequence). The CDR3 length is 15 residues. V was clipped by 3 bases and J by 4 bases; unmatched bases: 7.

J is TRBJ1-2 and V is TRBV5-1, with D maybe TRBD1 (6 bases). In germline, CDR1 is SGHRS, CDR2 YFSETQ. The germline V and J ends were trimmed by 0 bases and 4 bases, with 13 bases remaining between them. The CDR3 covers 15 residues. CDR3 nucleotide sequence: TGCGCCAGCAGCTTGGCCAGGGGCCCTAGCTATGGCTACACCTTC. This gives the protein CASSLARGPSYGYTF.

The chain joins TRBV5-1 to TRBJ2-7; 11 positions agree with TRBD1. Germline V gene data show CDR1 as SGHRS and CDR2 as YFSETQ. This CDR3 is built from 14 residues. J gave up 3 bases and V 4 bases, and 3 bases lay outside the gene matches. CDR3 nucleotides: TGCGCCAGCAGCGTGGGACAGGGGGGCTACGAGCAGTACTTC. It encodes CASSVGQGGYEQYF. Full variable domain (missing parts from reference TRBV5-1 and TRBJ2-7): KAGVTQTPRYLIKTRGQQVTLSCSPISGHRSVSWYQQTPGQGLQFLFEYFSETQRNKGNFPGRFSGRQFSNSRSEMNVSTLELGDSALYLCASSVGQGGYEQYFGPGTRLTVT.

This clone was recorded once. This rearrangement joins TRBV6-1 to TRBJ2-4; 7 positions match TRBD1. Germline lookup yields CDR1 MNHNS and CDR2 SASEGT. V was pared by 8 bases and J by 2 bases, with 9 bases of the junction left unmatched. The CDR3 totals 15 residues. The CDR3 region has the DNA TGTGCCAGCGGTCGACAGGGTAGTTCCAAAAACATTCAGTACTTC. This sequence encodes CASGRQGSSKNIQYF.

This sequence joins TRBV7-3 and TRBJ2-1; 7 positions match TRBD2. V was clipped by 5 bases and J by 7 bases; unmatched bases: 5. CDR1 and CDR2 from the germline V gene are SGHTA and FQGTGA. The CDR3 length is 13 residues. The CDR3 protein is CASSQTSLNEQFF. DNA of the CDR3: TGTGCCAGCAGCCAGACTAGCTTGAATGAGCAGTTCTTC.

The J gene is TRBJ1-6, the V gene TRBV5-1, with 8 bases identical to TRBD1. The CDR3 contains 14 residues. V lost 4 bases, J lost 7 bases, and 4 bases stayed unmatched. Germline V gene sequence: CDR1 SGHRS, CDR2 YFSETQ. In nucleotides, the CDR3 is TGCGCCAGCAGCATGCAGGGGGCAAATTCACCCCTCCACTTT. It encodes CASSMQGANSPLHF.

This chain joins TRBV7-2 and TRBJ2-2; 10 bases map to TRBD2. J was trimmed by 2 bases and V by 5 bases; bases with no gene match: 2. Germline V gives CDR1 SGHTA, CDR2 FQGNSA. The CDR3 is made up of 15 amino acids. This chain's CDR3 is CASSPLAGNTGELFF. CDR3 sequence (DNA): TGTGCCAGCAGCCCACTAGCGGGAAACACCGGGGAGCTGTTTTTT.

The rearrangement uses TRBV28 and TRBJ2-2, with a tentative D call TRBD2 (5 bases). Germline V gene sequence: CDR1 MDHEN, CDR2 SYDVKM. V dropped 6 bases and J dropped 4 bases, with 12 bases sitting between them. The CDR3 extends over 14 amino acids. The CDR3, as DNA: TGTGCCAGCAGCGGAGGTCTCCGCACCGGGGAGCTGTTTTTT. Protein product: CASSGGLRTGELFF.

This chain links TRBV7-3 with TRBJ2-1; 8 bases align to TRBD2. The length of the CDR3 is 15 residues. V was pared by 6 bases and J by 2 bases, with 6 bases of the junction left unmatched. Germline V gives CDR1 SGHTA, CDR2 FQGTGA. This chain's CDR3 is CASRKAGDPYNEQFF. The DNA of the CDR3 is TGTGCCAGCAGGAAAGCGGGAGACCCCTACAATGAGCAGTTCTTC.

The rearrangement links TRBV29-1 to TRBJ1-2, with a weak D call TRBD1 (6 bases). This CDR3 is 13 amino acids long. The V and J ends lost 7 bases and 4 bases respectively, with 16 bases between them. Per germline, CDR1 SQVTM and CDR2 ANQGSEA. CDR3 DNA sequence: TGCAGCGCTCAGGTGGGAGGGGGCTATGGCTACACCTTC. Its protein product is CSAQVGGGYGYTF.

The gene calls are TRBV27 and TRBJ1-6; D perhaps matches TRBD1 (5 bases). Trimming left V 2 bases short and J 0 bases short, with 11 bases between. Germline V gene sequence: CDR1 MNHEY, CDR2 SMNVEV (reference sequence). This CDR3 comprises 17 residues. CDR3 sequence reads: CASSLRDYGSYNSPLHF. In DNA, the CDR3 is TGTGCCAGCAGTTTACGGGACTATGGCTCCTATAATTCACCCCTCCACTTT.

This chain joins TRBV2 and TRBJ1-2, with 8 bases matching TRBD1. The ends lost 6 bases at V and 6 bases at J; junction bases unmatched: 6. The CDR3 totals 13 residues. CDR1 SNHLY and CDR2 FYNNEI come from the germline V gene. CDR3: CASRLDRADGYTF. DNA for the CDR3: TGTGCCAGCAGACTGGACAGGGCTGATGGCTACACCTTC.

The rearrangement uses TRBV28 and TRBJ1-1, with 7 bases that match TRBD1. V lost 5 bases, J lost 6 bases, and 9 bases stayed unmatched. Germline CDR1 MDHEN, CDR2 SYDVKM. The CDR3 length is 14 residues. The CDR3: CASSPRDSRAEAFF. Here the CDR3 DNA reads TGTGCCAGCAGTCCCCGGGACAGCCGGGCTGAAGCTTTCTTT.

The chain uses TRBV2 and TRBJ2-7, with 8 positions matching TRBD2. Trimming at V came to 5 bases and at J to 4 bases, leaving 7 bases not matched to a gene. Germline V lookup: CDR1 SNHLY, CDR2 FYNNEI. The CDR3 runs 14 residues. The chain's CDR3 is CASSSREGGYEQYF. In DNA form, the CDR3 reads TGTGCCAGCAGTTCCCGGGAGGGCGGGTACGAGCAGTACTTC. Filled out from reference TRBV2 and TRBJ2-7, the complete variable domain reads EPEVTQTPSHQVTQMGQEVILRCVPISNHLYFYWYRQILGQKVEFLVSFYNNEISEKSEIFDDQFSVERPDGSNFTLKIRSTKLEDSAMYFCASSSREGGYEQYFGPGTRLTVT.

DNA of the CDR3: TGTGCCAGTAGTATCGACAGGGGGTCCTACGAGCAGTACTTC. Amino acids: CASSIDRGSYEQYF. The genes are TRBV19 and TRBJ2-7; 9 positions match TRBD1. Unmatched junction bases numbered 1, after V lost 3 bases and J lost 1 base. CDR1 and CDR2 from the germline V gene are LNHDA and SQIVND (reference sequence). This CDR3 region has 14 residues.

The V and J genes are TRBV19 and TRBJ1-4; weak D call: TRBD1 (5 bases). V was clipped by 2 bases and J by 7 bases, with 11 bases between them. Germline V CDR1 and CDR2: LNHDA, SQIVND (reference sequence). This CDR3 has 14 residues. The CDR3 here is CASSITGGSEKLFF. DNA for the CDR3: TGTGCCAGTAGTATAACCGGGGGTAGTGAAAAACTGTTTTTT.

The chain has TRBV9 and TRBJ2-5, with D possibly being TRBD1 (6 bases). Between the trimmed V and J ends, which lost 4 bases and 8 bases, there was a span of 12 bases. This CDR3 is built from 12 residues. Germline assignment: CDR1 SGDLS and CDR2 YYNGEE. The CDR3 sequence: CASSTTGGTQYF. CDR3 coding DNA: TGTGCCAGCAGCACGACAGGTGGTACCCAGTACTTC.

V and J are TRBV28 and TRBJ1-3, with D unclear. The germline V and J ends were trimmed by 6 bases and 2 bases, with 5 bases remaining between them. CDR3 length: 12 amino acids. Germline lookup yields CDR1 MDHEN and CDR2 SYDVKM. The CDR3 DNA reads TGTGCCAGCAGCACTACTGGAAACACCATATATTTT. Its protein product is CASSTTGNTIYF.

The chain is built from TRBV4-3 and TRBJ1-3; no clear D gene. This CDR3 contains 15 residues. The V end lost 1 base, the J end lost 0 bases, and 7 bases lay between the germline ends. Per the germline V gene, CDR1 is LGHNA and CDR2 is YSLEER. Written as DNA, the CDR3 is TGCGCCAGCAGCCAAGGACTGAGCTCTGGAAACACCATATATTTT. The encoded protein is CASSQGLSSGNTIYF.

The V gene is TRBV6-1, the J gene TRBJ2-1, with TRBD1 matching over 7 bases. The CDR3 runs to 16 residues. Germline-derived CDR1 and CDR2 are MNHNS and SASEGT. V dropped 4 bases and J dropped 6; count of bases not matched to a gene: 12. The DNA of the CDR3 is TGTGCCAGCAGTGTGGGGGAAATTGACAGGGCCAATGAGCAGTTCTTC. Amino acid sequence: CASSVGEIDRANEQFF.

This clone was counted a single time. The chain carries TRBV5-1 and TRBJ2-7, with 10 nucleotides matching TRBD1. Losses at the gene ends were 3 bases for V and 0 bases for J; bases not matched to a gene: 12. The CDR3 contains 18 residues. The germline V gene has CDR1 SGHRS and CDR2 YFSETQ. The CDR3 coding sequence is TGCGCCAGCAGCTCCGCACTGACAGGGGGCTACAGCTCCTACGAGCAGTACTTC. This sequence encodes CASSSALTGGYSSYEQYF.